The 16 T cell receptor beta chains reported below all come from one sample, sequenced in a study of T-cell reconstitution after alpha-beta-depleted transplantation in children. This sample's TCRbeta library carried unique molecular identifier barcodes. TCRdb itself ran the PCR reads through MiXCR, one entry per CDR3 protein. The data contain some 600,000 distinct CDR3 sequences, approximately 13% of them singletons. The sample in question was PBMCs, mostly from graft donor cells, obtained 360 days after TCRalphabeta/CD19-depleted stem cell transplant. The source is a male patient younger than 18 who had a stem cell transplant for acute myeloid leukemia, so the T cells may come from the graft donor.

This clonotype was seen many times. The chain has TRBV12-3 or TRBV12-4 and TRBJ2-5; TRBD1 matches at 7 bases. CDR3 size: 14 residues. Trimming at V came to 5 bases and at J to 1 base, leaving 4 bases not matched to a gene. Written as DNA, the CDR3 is TGTGCCAGCAGTCCCAGGGGGAGCCAAGAGACCCAGTACTTC. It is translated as CASSPRGSQETQYF.

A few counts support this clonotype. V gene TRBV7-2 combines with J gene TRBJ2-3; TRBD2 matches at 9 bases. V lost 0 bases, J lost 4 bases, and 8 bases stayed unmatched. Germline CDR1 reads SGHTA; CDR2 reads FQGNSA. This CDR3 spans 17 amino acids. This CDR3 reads CASSLALLAGNPDTQYF. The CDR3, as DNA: TGTGCCAGCAGCTTAGCGCTGCTAGCGGGAAACCCAGATACGCAGTATTTT.

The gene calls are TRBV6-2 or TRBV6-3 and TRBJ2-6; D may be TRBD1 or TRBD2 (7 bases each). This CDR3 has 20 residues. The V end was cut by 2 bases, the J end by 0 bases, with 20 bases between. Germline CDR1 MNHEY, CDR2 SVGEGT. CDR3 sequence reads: CASSYLLTRGGASGANVLTF. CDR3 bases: TGTGCCAGCAGTTACCTCTTAACCAGGGGGGGAGCCTCTGGGGCCAACGTCCTGACTTTC.

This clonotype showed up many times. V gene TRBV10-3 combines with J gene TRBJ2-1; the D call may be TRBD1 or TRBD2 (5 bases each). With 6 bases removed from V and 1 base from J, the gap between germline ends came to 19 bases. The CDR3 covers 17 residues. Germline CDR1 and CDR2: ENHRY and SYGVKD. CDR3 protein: CAISSTSGPRSYNEQFF. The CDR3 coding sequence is TGTGCCATCAGCTCCACTTCGGGGCCGAGGTCCTACAATGAGCAGTTCTTC.

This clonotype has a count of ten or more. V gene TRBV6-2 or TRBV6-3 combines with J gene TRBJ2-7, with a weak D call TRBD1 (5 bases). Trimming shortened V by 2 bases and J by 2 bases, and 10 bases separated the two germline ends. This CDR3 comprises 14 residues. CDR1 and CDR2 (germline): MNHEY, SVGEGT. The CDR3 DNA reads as TGTGCCAGCAGTTACACGGCGGACACCTACGAGCAGTACTTC. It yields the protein CASSYTADTYEQYF.

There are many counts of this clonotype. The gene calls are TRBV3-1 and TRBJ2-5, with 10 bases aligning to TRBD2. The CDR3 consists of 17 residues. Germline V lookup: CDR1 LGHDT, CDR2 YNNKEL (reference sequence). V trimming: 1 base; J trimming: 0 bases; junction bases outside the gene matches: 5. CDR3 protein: CASSQVGLAAYQETQYF. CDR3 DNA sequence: TGTGCCAGCAGCCAAGTAGGACTAGCGGCCTACCAAGAGACCCAGTACTTC.

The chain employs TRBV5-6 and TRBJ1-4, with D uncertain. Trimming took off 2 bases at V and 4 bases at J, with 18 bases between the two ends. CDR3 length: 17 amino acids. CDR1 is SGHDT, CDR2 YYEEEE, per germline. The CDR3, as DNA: TGTGCCAGCAGCTTCTCTCCCTTAGGGATCCTTAATGAAAAACTGTTTTTT. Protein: CASSFSPLGILNEKLFF.

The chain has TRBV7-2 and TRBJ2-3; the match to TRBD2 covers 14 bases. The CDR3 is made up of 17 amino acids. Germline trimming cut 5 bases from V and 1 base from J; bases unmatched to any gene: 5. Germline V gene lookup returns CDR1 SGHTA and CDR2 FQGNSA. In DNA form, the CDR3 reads TGTGCCAGCAGCCCGGGACTAGCGGGAGCGGGCACAGATACGCAGTATTTT. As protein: CASSPGLAGAGTDTQYF.

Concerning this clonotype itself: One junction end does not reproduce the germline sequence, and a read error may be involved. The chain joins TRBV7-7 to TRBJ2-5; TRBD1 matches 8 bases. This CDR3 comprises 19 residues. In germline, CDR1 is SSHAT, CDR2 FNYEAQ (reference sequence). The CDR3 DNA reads TGTGCTAGCAGCTCCCTCCTCGCGCCGGACAGGGAAGTTGGGGAGACCCAGTACTTC. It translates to CASSSLLAPDREVGETQYF.

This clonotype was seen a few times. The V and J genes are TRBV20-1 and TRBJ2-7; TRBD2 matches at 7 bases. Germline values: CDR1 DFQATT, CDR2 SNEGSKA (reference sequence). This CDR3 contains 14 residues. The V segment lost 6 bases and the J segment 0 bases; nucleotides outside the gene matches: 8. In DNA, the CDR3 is TGCAGTGCGCCCCACGGGGGGAGCTCCTACGAGCAGTACTTC. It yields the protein CSAPHGGSSYEQYF.

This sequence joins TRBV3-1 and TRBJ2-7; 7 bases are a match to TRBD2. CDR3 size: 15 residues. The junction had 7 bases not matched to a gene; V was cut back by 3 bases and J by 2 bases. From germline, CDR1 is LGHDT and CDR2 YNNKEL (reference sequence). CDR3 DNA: TGTGCCAGCAGCCAGGGGGGAGGGCCGCCCTACGAGCAGTACTTC. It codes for CASSQGGGPPYEQYF.

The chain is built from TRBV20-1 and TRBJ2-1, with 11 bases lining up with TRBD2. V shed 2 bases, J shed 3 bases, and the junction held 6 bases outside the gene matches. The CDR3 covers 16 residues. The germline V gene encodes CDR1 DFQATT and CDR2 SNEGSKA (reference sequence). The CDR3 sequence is CSARTSGGDFYNEQFF. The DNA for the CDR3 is TGCAGTGCTAGAACTAGCGGGGGAGACTTCTACAATGAGCAGTTCTTC.

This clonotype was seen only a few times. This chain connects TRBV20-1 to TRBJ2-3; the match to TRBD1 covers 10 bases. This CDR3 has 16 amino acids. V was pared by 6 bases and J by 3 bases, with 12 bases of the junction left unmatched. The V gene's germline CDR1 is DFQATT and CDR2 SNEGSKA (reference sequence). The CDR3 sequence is CSAGPTGTGVTDTQYF. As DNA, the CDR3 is TGCAGTGCCGGTCCCACCGGGACAGGGGTAACAGATACGCAGTATTTT.

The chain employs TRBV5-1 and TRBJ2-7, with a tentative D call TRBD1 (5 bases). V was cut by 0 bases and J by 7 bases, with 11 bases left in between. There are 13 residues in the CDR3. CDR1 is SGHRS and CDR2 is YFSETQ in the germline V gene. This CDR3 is CASSLGWTPEQYF. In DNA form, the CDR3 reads TGCGCCAGCAGCTTGGGTTGGACACCTGAGCAGTACTTC.

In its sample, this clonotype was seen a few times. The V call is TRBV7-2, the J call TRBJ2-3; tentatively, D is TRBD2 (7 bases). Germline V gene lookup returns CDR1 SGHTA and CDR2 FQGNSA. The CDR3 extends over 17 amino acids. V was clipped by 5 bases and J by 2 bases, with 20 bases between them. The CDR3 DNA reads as TGTGCCAGCAGCCAAAGGGGGATCCAGCGGGACACAGATACGCAGTATTTT. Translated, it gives CASSQRGIQRDTDTQYF.

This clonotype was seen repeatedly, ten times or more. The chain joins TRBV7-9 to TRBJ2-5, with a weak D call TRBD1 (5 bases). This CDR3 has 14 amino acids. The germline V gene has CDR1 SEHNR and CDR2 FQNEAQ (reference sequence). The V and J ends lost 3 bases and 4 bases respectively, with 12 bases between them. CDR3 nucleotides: TGTGCCAGCAGCTTCCGACAGTCCTTAGAGACCCAGTACTTC. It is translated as CASSFRQSLETQYF.